The 23 T cell receptor beta chains given below trace back to one sample, sequenced in a study of CD8+ T cells in alopecia areata. Treatment denoted: oral pan-JAK inhibitor, 5-10 mg twice daily. cDNA prepared by RNA extraction and subsequent reverse transcription served as the template for sequencing. TCRdb's copy holds only in-frame clones and misses some; the assay was immunoSEQ multiplex PCR. The sample lists 110,000 to 150,000 clones; about 88% were seen once. The specimen was CD8+ T cells sorted from blood, collected at week 4, from a patient treated with tofacitinib. The source of these receptors is a human donor with alopecia areata.

This sequence joins TRBV7-9 and TRBJ2-7; no firm D call. The V gene lost 2 bases and the J gene lost 2 bases, with 4 bases spanning the gap. From germline, CDR1 is SEHNR and CDR2 FQNEAQ (reference sequence). The CDR3 covers 12 residues. CDR3 amino acids: CASSLPTYEQYF. The CDR3 nucleotides read TGTGCCAGCAGCTTACCTACCTACGAGCAGTACTTC.

The rearrangement links TRBV5-4 to TRBJ2-7, with D unclear. The CDR3 consists of 13 residues. The V and J ends lost 1 base and 2 bases respectively, with 7 bases between them. CDR1 and CDR2 (germline): SGHNT, YYREEE (reference sequence). The CDR3 region has the DNA TGTGCCAGCAGCTTGAGTCGACCCTACGAGCAGTACTTC. This codes for CASSLSRPYEQYF.

Here the CDR3 reads CASSGVGDWGEQFF. DNA for the CDR3: TGTGCCAGCAGTGGGGTGGGTGACTGGGGTGAGCAGTTCTTC. The V call is TRBV2, the J call TRBJ2-1; D ambiguous. CDR1 SNHLY and CDR2 FYNNEI come from the germline V gene. V lost 4 bases, J lost 9 bases, and 16 bases lay in between. The length of the CDR3 is 14 residues.

The rearrangement joins TRBV5-4 to TRBJ2-3; D not resolved. Germline-derived CDR1 and CDR2 are SGHNT and YYREEE (reference sequence). With 4 bases removed from V and 7 bases from J, the gap between germline ends came to 19 bases. The CDR3 spans 15 residues. CDR3: CASSNHNEGRHTQYF. DNA for the CDR3: TGTGCCAGCAGCAACCACAATGAAGGGCGGCATACGCAGTATTTT.

The chain recombines TRBV7-6 with TRBJ2-1, with 12 bases identical to TRBD1. With V trimmed by 5 bases and J by 9 bases, 20 bases remained unmatched. The CDR3 is 19 amino acids. Looked up from germline, CDR1 is SGHVS and CDR2 is FNYEAQ. Written as DNA, the CDR3 is TGTGCCAGCAGCACACCCGGGACAGGGGGCGGGGTAGTGGAGGGTGAGCAGTTCTTC. It yields the protein CASSTPGTGGGVVEGEQFF.

This rearrangement joins TRBV27 to TRBJ2-1; no definite D call. The V gene lost 6 bases and the J gene lost 6 bases, with 12 bases spanning the gap. Germline V gene sequence: CDR1 MNHEY, CDR2 SMNVEV (reference sequence). The CDR3 length is 13 residues. CDR3 DNA: TGTGCCAGCAGCACTTACCGGAGCAATGAGCAGTTCTTC. The encoded protein is CASSTYRSNEQFF.

The gene calls are TRBV5-1 and TRBJ2-7; TRBD2 matches at 13 bases. In germline, CDR1 is SGHRS, CDR2 YFSETQ. CDR3 length equals 16 residues. Trimming cost V 2 bases and J 1 base; bases outside gene matches: 3. CDR3 sequence (DNA): TGCGCCAGCAGCTTAAGACTAGCGGGAGGTTCCTACGAGCAGTACTTC. Encoded protein: CASSLRLAGGSYEQYF.

This chain uses TRBV9 with TRBJ2-3; the match to TRBD2 covers 7 bases. This CDR3 has 13 amino acids. The junction had 0 bases not matched to a gene; V was cut back by 3 bases and J by 2 bases. CDR1 is SGDLS, CDR2 YYNGEE, per germline. The CDR3 coding sequence is TGTGCCAGCAGCGGGGACTACACAGATACGCAGTATTTT. This sequence encodes CASSGDYTDTQYF.

This clone showed up just once. This chain joins TRBV11-2 and TRBJ2-3; TRBD1 might be the D (6 bases). This CDR3 spans 14 amino acids. Germline V gene sequence: CDR1 SGHAT, CDR2 FQNNGV. V was trimmed by 4 bases and J by 5 bases, leaving 13 bases between them. The CDR3 reads CASSSLRGRDTQYF. The CDR3 DNA reads as TGTGCCAGCAGCTCACTTAGGGGGAGAGATACGCAGTATTTT.

This chain uses TRBV5-4 with TRBJ2-1; 11 bases match TRBD2. V trimming: 2 bases; J trimming: 4 bases; junction bases outside the gene matches: 2. Germline V CDR1 and CDR2: SGHNT, YYREEE (reference sequence). There are 15 residues in the CDR3. CDR3 sequence (DNA): TGTGCCAGCAGCTTACTAGCGGGAGTTTACAATGAGCAGTTCTTC. Protein sequence: CASSLLAGVYNEQFF.

This clone has just one count. The CDR3 DNA reads as TGTGCCAGTAGTATGGGGACAGGGGTACCTCAGCCCCAGCATTTT. Translating it yields CASSMGTGVPQPQHF. V usage is TRBV19 and J usage is TRBJ1-5; 10 positions match TRBD1. The CDR3 extends over 15 amino acids. Per germline, CDR1 LNHDA and CDR2 SQIVND (reference sequence). The V segment lost 3 bases and the J segment 6 bases; nucleotides outside the gene matches: 5. Supplemented by reference TRBV19 and TRBJ1-5, the full variable domain reads DGGITQSPKYLFRKEGQNVTLSCEQNLNHDAMYWYRQDPGQGLRLIYYSQIVNDFQKGDIAEGYSVSREKKESFPLTVTSAQKNPTAFYLCASSMGTGVPQPQHFGDGTRLSIL.

V and J are TRBV6-1 and TRBJ2-7; a possible D gene is TRBD1 (5 bases). The CDR3 has 11 residues. Germline CDR1 MNHNS, CDR2 SASEGT. The V end lost 4 bases, the J end lost 4 bases, and 5 bases lay between the germline ends. The DNA for the CDR3 is TGTGCCAGCAGTGCAGGGTACGAGCAGTACTTC. It is translated as CASSAGYEQYF.

The chain has TRBV5-6 and TRBJ2-7; possible D gene TRBD2, 5 bases. Trimming removed 2 bases from V and 3 bases from J, with 9 bases in between. CDR1 and CDR2 (germline): SGHDT, YYEEEE. The CDR3 length is 13 residues. This chain's CDR3 is CASSFDGNYEQYF. In DNA form, the CDR3 reads TGTGCCAGCAGCTTCGACGGGAACTACGAGCAGTACTTC. Variable domain in full (rest from reference TRBV5-6 and TRBJ2-7): DAGVTQSPTHLIKTRGQQVTLRCSPKSGHDTVSWYQQALGQGPQFIFQYYEEEERQRGNFPDRFSGHQFPNYSSELNVNALLLGDSALYLCASSFDGNYEQYFGPGTRLTVT.

V gene TRBV6-4 combines with J gene TRBJ2-3; 10 positions match TRBD1. Germline CDR1 reads MRHNA; CDR2 reads SNTAGT. The CDR3 covers 15 residues. V lost 2 bases and J lost 2; bases outside the gene matches: 1. CDR3 in DNA: TGTGCCAGCAGTGACGGGACAGGGGACACAGATACGCAGTATTTT. This codes for CASSDGTGDTDTQYF.

This clone was detected a few times. This sequence joins TRBV29-1 and TRBJ2-3; 9 bases match TRBD2. CDR3 length: 14 amino acids. Germline CDR1 and CDR2: SQVTM and ANQGSEA. V was clipped by 8 bases and J by 3 bases; unmatched bases: 9. CDR3 sequence: CSPRVAGVTDTQYF. Written as DNA, the CDR3 is TGCAGCCCGAGGGTAGCGGGGGTAACAGATACGCAGTATTTT.

In this sample, this clone turned up once. The chain combines TRBV19 with TRBJ2-1; no firm D call. The V and J ends lost 7 bases and 8 bases respectively, with 18 bases between them. Germline values: CDR1 LNHDA, CDR2 SQIVND (reference sequence). The CDR3 runs to 14 residues. The DNA for the CDR3 is TGTGCCAGTACCAATATGGCAAAACCAGATGAGCAGTTCTTC. Residues: CASTNMAKPDEQFF.

V usage is TRBV29-1 and J usage is TRBJ2-1, with D perhaps assigned TRBD1 or TRBD2 (5 bases each). CDR3 size: 17 residues. V lost 1 base, J lost 6 bases, and 22 bases lay in between. Germline CDR1 SQVTM, CDR2 ANQGSEA. This chain's CDR3 is CSVEGFEGPRESNEQFF. Here the CDR3 DNA reads TGCAGCGTTGAAGGTTTCGAGGGCCCCAGGGAGAGCAATGAGCAGTTCTTC.

This clone was recorded only once. The rearrangement uses TRBV2 and TRBJ2-7; TRBD2 might be the D (5 bases). Deletions cut 8 bases from V and 5 bases from J, with 7 bases between. Germline V gives CDR1 SNHLY, CDR2 FYNNEI. The CDR3 consists of 10 residues. Here the CDR3 DNA reads TGTGCCAGCGAGGGAGACGAGCAGTACTTC. Amino acid sequence: CASEGDEQYF.

Written as DNA, the CDR3 is TGCAGCGTTGAAGAGTATGGCAGCCCCTACGAGCAGTACTTC. This translates into CSVEEYGSPYEQYF. The chain uses TRBV29-1 and TRBJ2-7; the D is unclear. V shed 0 bases and J shed 2 bases, with 11 bases lying between them. From germline, CDR1 is SQVTM and CDR2 ANQGSEA. The CDR3 extends over 14 amino acids.

The chain employs TRBV27 and TRBJ1-1; perhaps TRBD1 as D (5 bases). Trimming stripped 6 bases from V and 6 bases from J, with 8 bases between. Germline CDR1 reads MNHEY; CDR2 reads SMNVEV (reference sequence). The CDR3 has 11 amino acids. The CDR3 nucleotides read TGTGCCAGCAGAAAGGGACCTGAAGCTTTCTTT. This encodes CASRKGPEAFF.

The gene calls are TRBV30 and TRBJ1-2; D is perhaps TRBD1 (6 bases). Trimming pared 5 bases from V and 4 bases from J, leaving 23 bases between. From germline, CDR1 is GTSNPN and CDR2 SVGIG (reference sequence). This CDR3 spans 16 amino acids. The CDR3 loop reads CAWSPQGPPPIYGYTF. CDR3 nucleotide sequence: TGTGCCTGGTCGCCCCAGGGGCCTCCCCCTATCTATGGCTACACCTTC. Combining the CDR3 with reference TRBV30 and TRBJ1-2 gives the whole variable domain SQTIHQWPATLVQPVGSPLSLECTVEGTSNPNLYWYRQAAGRGLQLLFYSVGIGQISSEVPQNLSASRPQDRQFILSSKKLLLSDSGFYLCAWSPQGPPPIYGYTFGSGTRLTVV.

The CDR3 is CAISDMLGGENEQFF. The CDR3 DNA sequence: TGTGCCATCAGTGATATGTTAGGGGGAGAGAATGAGCAGTTCTTC. The chain links TRBV10-3 to TRBJ2-1; TRBD1 is a possible D gene (6 bases). Germline V gene lookup returns CDR1 ENHRY and CDR2 SYGVKD. V was shortened by 3 bases and J by 7 bases, with 16 bases between the two germline ends. The CDR3 has 15 residues.

The chain recombines TRBV4-1 with TRBJ1-2; 8 bases line up with TRBD1. J lost 4 bases, V lost 1 base, and 8 bases had no gene match. The germline gives CDR1 MGHRA, CDR2 YSYEKL. CDR3 length equals 16 residues. CDR3 amino acids: CASSQVATGDAYGYTF. CDR3 bases: TGCGCCAGCAGCCAAGTGGCGACAGGGGACGCCTATGGCTACACCTTC.